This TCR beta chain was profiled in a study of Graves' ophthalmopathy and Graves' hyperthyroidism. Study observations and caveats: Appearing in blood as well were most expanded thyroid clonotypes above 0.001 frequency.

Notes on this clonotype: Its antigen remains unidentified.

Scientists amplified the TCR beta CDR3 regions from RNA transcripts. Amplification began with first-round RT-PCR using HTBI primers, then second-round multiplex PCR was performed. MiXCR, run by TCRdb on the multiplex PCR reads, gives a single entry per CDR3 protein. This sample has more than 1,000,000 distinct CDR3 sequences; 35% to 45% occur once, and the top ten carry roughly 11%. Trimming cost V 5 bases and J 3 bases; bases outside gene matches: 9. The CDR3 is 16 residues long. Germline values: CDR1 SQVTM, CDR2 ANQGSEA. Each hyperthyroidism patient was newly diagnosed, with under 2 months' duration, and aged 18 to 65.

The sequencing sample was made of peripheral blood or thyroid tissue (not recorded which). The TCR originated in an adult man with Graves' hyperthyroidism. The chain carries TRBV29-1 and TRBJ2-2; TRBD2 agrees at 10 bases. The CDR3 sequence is CSVSRTSGTYTGELFF. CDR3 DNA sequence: TGCAGCGTTTCCCGGACTAGCGGAACCTACACCGGGGAGCTGTTTTTT.